This T cell receptor beta chain was captured by sequencing in a study of shared clonotypes between healthy human individuals. Study results and caveats: Generation probability values for non-shared clonotypes were lower than those for clonotypes shared by all four donors.

Only in-frame clones appear in the TCRdb table, and some are missing; sequencing was by immunoSEQ multiplex PCR. The table lists about 1.1 million clones, approximately 80% of them singletons. Of note for this clone: Its antigen is not known.

The source of this sequence is a man younger than 30 in good health. Some clones in this sample may be carry-over from other donors' samples. Specimen: memory CD4+ T cells from PBMCs. The sample's subset: CD45RA-negative fraction.

CDR3 residues: CASLRTGSSGNTIYF. CDR3 sequence (DNA): TGTGCCAGCCTAAGGACGGGGAGCTCTGGAAACACCATATATTTT. This chain uses TRBV6-1 with TRBJ1-3; D ambiguous. Germline V CDR1 and CDR2: MNHNS, SASEGT. Trimming removed 8 bases at V and 0 bases at J, with 14 bases between. The CDR3 sequence is 15 residues long.